This TCR beta chain was recovered during a study of OX40 agonist ivuxolimab in advanced cancers. Overall study context: Ivuxolimab was delivered to patients intravenously every 2 weeks at doses spanning 0.01 to 10 mg/kg.

The V gene's germline CDR1 is MNHEY and CDR2 SVGAGI. With 5 bases removed from V and 2 bases from J, the gap between germline ends came to 9 bases. This CDR3 spans 13 amino acids. Profiling relied on immunoSEQ multiplex PCR, and the TCRdb table lists in-frame clones only, not all of them. The sample includes about 17,000 clones, 72% seen only once; the top ten take about a quarter. This clone was seen only a few times. This sequence originates from an adult with an advanced solid tumor such as melanoma, head and neck, liver or kidney cancer. Sequencing used CD4+ or CD8+ T cells sorted from blood, obtained in a trial of the OX40 agonist ivuxolimab. The chain has TRBV6-5 and TRBJ1-2; D unclear. CDR3 nucleotides: TGTGCCAGCAGTGCCACCTTAAACTATGGCTACACCTTC. Its protein product is CASSATLNYGYTF.